This record looks at one TCR beta chain sequence and its context. The antigen is not known. The data were taken from a study of cytomegalovirus exposure and HLA in healthy donors. Study results and limitations: In a later analysis, DRB1 alleles had the most associated TCRs; HLA-C alleles the fewest. It is likely that the observed cluster of highly shared sequence variants was a sequencing artifact. Analysis performed later showed TCR beta chains linked to HLA being more clonally expanded than equally common others.

Germline V CDR1 and CDR2: SEHNR, FQNEAQ (reference sequence). The CDR3 is 12 amino acids. Trimming took 1 base from V and 7 from J, leaving 7 bases between them. Everyone who donated was a healthy bone marrow donor. The study ran its PCR with 60 Vbeta and 13 Jbeta primers. Produced via immunoSEQ multiplex PCR; TCRdb's table is partial and in-frame only. The profile shows under 300,000 clones, 70% to 90% of them singletons. Source material: PBMCs. This receptor was obtained from a woman in her thirties or forties in good health and CMV-seropositive. The chain combines TRBV7-9 with TRBJ1-1, with D uncertain. The CDR3 protein is CASSLDLFEAFF. CDR3 coding DNA: TGTGCCAGCAGCTTAGATCTGTTTGAAGCTTTCTTT.